This T cell receptor (beta chain) was sequenced in a study of blood T cell repertoires in COVID-19. Study-wide background: Some COVID-19 samples were acute and others convalescent; all came from the United States, Italy and Spain. Sources were T cells, B-cell-depleted T cells, or PBMCs; the material itself was cDNA or gDNA.

Per the study methods: Estimated nucleated cell counts came from reference gene primer amplification. This table comes from immunoSEQ multiplex PCR, and its TCRdb copy is limited to in-frame clones, with some not included. Clone size and V and J calls were adopted from that table, with D and trimming inferred from the DNA. This table has about 140,000 clones, around 84% appearing once. The germline V gene has CDR1 SGDLS and CDR2 YYNGEE. Trimming took 0 bases from V and 7 from J; bases not matched to a gene: 4. This CDR3 has 15 residues. This sequence joins TRBV9 and TRBJ2-1; 10 positions agree with TRBD2. The TCR was taken from a woman aged 55-75 years with acute or convalescent COVID-19. Sequencing was performed on peripheral blood. The CDR3 DNA reads TGTGCCAGCAGCGTAGCTAGCGGGGGTCGGAATGAGCAGTTCTTC. Amino acid sequence: CASSVASGGRNEQFF.